Below are 15 T cell receptor beta chains sequenced from a single sample in a study of cytomegalovirus exposure and HLA in healthy donors. PCR amplification relied on 60 Vbeta primers (plus 13 Jbeta primers). Sequencing used immunoSEQ multiplex PCR; TCRdb keeps in-frame clones, though not all of them. The table shows 200,000 to 250,000 clones, with more than 70% occurring only once. What was sequenced was PBMCs. Receptors originate from a boy between 10 and 17 years old in good health and CMV-seronegative.

This clone was picked up a small number of times. The chain carries TRBV10-1 and TRBJ1-1, with D possibly TRBD1 on 6 matching bases. CDR3 length: 15 amino acids. With 4 bases removed from V and 4 bases from J, the gap between germline ends came to 16 bases. Germline V gene sequence: CDR1 WNHNN, CDR2 SYGVQD (reference sequence). The CDR3 sequence is CASSATQGGGTEAFF. CDR3 bases: TGCGCCAGCAGTGCAACACAGGGCGGTGGCACTGAAGCTTTCTTT.

The chain recombines TRBV21-1 with TRBJ2-7; the DNA was not used to check the table's D call, TRBD1. TRBV21-1 constitutes a pseudogene. The length of the CDR3 is 18 residues. The CDR3 DNA sequence: TGTGCCAGCAGCAAAGCGCTTTCCCAGACAGGAAGGGACTACGAGCAGTACTTC. It yields the protein CASSKALSQTGRDYEQYF.

This chain links TRBV5-4 with TRBJ1-1; D gene unclear. The V gene's germline CDR1 is SGHNT and CDR2 YYREEE (reference sequence). The V and J ends lost 0 bases and 4 bases respectively, with 16 bases between them. The CDR3 consists of 16 residues. The chain's CDR3 is CASSLEEVDPGTEAFF. CDR3 nucleotide sequence: TGTGCCAGCAGCTTGGAAGAGGTAGACCCGGGCACTGAAGCTTTCTTT.

The chain recombines TRBV11-3 with TRBJ2-1, with D hard to call. The CDR3 length is 13 residues. Germline V gives CDR1 SGHNT, CDR2 YENEEA. V dropped 1 base and J dropped 6 bases, with 7 bases sitting between them. The CDR3 spells CASSLVLPNEQFF. CDR3 coding DNA: TGTGCCAGCAGCTTAGTTCTCCCCAATGAGCAGTTCTTC.

The CDR3 region is CASSLGWTGSETQYF. The DNA for the CDR3 is TGTGCCAGCAGCTTAGGCTGGACAGGTTCCGAGACCCAGTACTTC. The chain joins TRBV7-9 to TRBJ2-5; 7 bases fit TRBD1. Germline values: CDR1 SEHNR, CDR2 FQNEAQ (reference sequence). Unmatched junction bases numbered 7, after V lost 1 base and J lost 5 bases. This CDR3 comprises 15 residues.

The chain has TRBV18 and TRBJ2-2; 12 bases are a match to TRBD2. This CDR3 has 19 residues. V lost 4 bases and J lost 2; bases outside the gene matches: 11. Germline assignment: CDR1 KGHSH and CDR2 LQKENI. The CDR3 coding sequence is TGTGCCAGCTCACGTCAACTAGCGGGAGGCCCCTTAAACACCGGGGAGCTGTTTTTT. The encoded protein is CASSRQLAGGPLNTGELFF.

The V and J genes are TRBV7-9 and TRBJ1-2; unclear D gene. This CDR3 is 13 amino acids long. Looked up from germline, CDR1 is SEHNR and CDR2 is FQNEAQ (reference sequence). V lost 5 bases and J 12 bases, leaving 19 bases between the germline ends. CDR3 sequence: CASSTDHPMANTF. DNA of the CDR3: TGTGCCAGCAGCACAGACCATCCTATGGCTAACACCTTC.

V is TRBV11-2 and J is TRBJ2-7; 12 nucleotides line up with TRBD1. Germline V gives CDR1 SGHAT, CDR2 FQNNGV. The CDR3 consists of 18 residues. After removal of 6 bases from V and 5 bases from J, the junction contained 17 bases not matched to a gene. CDR3 in DNA: TGTGCCAGCAGTCTACCGGGACAGGGGGCGAAGGGACCCCACGAGCAGTACTTC. As protein: CASSLPGQGAKGPHEQYF.

The chain recombines TRBV7-2 with TRBJ2-3; 12 bases are a match to TRBD2. This CDR3 is 16 amino acids long. Germline assignment: CDR1 SGHTA and CDR2 FQGNSA. V gave up 5 bases and J gave up 2 bases; unmatched junction bases: 5. CDR3 in DNA: TGTGCCAGCAGCCCAAGGACTAGCGGGACCACAGATACGCAGTATTTT. The encoded protein is CASSPRTSGTTDTQYF.

CDR3 in amino acids: CASSSASGTTDTQYF. CDR3 coding DNA: TGTGCCAGCAGCTCAGCTAGCGGGACCACAGATACGCAGTATTTT. The chain is built from TRBV7-3 and TRBJ2-3, with 9 bases fitting TRBD2. V lost 4 bases, J lost 2 bases, and 4 bases stayed unmatched. From germline, CDR1 is SGHTA and CDR2 FQGTGA. This CDR3 has 15 residues. Using reference TRBV7-3 and TRBJ2-3 for the parts outside the CDR3, the full variable domain is GAGVSQTPSNKVTEKGKYVELRCDPISGHTALYWYRQSLGQGPEFLIYFQGTGAADDSGLPNDRFFAVRPEGSVSTLKIQRTERGDSAVYLCASSSASGTTDTQYFGPGTRLTVL.

V and J are TRBV19 and TRBJ1-4; D not certain. The CDR3 has 15 residues. Germline CDR1 reads LNHDA; CDR2 reads SQIVND (reference sequence). Trimming left V 4 bases short and J 5 bases short, with 14 bases between. CDR3 DNA sequence: TGTGCCAGTAGTAGGTACAGAGCCCAGAATGAAAAACTGTTTTTT. Translation gives CASSRYRAQNEKLFF.

The rearrangement joins TRBV30 to TRBJ1-2; no firm D call. V was pared by 0 bases and J by 8 bases, with 13 bases between. CDR1 GTSNPN and CDR2 SVGIG come from the germline V gene (reference sequence). The CDR3 extends over 13 amino acids. CDR3 region: CAWSVSRVKGYTF. CDR3 coding DNA: TGTGCCTGGAGTGTAAGTCGAGTGAAAGGCTACACCTTC.

The chain is built from TRBV5-1 and TRBJ1-1; the D gene is possibly TRBD1 (6 bases). CDR3 length: 12 amino acids. Germline CDR1 reads SGHRS; CDR2 reads YFSETQ. Trimming took off 5 bases at V and 5 bases at J, with 10 bases between the two ends. CDR3 region: CASRGGGTEAFF. DNA for the CDR3: TGCGCCAGCAGAGGGGGGGGGACTGAAGCTTTCTTT.

The genes are TRBV9 and TRBJ2-2, with TRBD1 as a possible D gene (6 bases). Germline CDR1 SGDLS, CDR2 YYNGEE. The CDR3 consists of 17 residues. The V and J ends lost 0 bases and 2 bases respectively, with 14 bases between them. The CDR3 reads CASSVAARTVNTGELFF. The CDR3 DNA sequence: TGTGCCAGCAGCGTAGCTGCCAGGACAGTTAACACCGGGGAGCTGTTTTTT.

The V and J genes are TRBV7-9 and TRBJ1-1; TRBD1 agrees at 7 bases. CDR1 SEHNR and CDR2 FQNEAQ come from the germline V gene (reference sequence). V shed 5 bases, J shed 3 bases, and the junction held 6 bases outside the gene matches. This CDR3 region has 14 residues. The CDR3 DNA reads TGTGCCAGCAGCACGACCCAGGGGGACACTGAAGCTTTCTTT. This translates into CASSTTQGDTEAFF. Together with reference TRBV7-9 and TRBJ1-1, the CDR3 gives the full variable domain: DTGVSQNPRHKITKRGQNVTFRCDPISEHNRLYWYRQTLGQGPEFLTYFQNEAQLEKSRLLSDRFSAERPKGSFSTLEIQRTEQGDSAMYLCASSTTQGDTEAFFGQGTRLTVV.